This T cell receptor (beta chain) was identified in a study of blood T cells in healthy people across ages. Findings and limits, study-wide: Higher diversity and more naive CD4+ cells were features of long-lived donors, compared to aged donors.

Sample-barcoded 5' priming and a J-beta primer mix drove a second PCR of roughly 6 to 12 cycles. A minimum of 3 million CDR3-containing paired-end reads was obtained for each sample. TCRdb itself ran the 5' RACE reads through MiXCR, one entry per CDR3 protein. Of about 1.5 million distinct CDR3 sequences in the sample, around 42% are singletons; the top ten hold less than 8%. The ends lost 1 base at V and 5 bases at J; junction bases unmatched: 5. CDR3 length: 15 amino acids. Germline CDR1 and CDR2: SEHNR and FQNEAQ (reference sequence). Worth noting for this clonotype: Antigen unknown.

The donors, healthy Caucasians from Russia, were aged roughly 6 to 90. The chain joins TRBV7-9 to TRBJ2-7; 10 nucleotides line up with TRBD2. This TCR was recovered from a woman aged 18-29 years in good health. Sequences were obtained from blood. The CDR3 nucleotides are TGTGCCAGCAGCTTAGTCACTAGCGGGAACCACGAGCAGTACTTC. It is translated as CASSLVTSGNHEQYF.